The 10 T cell receptor beta chains below come from one sample, sequenced in a study of post-analysis software for immune sequencing data. Study findings and constraints: The five TRBV segments detected at higher frequency in patients than in controls included TRBV5-6, TRBV5-1 and TRBV20-1.

The antigens for these receptors are not known. The authors incorporated unique molecular identifiers into the TCR beta cDNA libraries. TCRdb itself ran the PCR reads through MiXCR, one entry per CDR3 protein. This table has around 400,000 distinct CDR3 sequences, about 39% appearing once. The sequenced material came from blood. The receptor set was obtained from a girl aged 2 to 10 with multiple sclerosis.

The chain has TRBV28 and TRBJ2-3; TRBD2 agrees at 8 bases. CDR3 size: 15 residues. Germline lookup yields CDR1 MDHEN and CDR2 SYDVKM. Germline trimming cut 3 bases from V and 5 bases from J; bases unmatched to any gene: 7. DNA of the CDR3: TGTGCCAGCAGTTTTAGGGCGGGGGGAAGAGATACGCAGTATTTT. Protein sequence: CASSFRAGGRDTQYF. The full variable domain, with the rest looked up from reference TRBV28 and TRBJ2-3, is DVKVTQSSRYLVKRTGEKVFLECVQDMDHENMFWYRQDPGLGLRLIYFSYDVKMKEKGDIPEGYSVSREKKERFSLILESASTNQTSMYLCASSFRAGGRDTQYFGPGTRLTVL.

The gene calls are TRBV13 and TRBJ2-4, with a weak D call TRBD2 (5 bases). CDR3 length: 14 residues. From germline, CDR1 is PRHDT and CDR2 FYEKMQ (reference sequence). Deletions cut 2 bases from V and 7 bases from J, with 12 bases between. The CDR3 DNA follows: TGTGCCAGCAGCTTAAGAGGGCCTTCGAACATTCAGTACTTC. Amino acids: CASSLRGPSNIQYF. The full variable domain, completed using reference TRBV13 and TRBJ2-4, is AAGVIQSPRHLIKEKRETATLKCYPIPRHDTVYWYQQGPGQDPQFLISFYEKMQSDKGSIPDRFSAQQFSDYHSELNMSSLELGDSALYFCASSLRGPSNIQYFGAGTRLSVL.

The chain combines TRBV5-1 with TRBJ2-1; 10 bases match TRBD2. The CDR3 has 17 residues. The J segment lost 9 bases and the V segment lost 0 bases, leaving 12 bases of the junction unmatched. The germline gives CDR1 SGHRS, CDR2 YFSETQ. As DNA, the CDR3 is TGCGCCAGCAGCTTGGGGGTCCTAGCGGGAGTATACGGTGAGCAGTTCTTC. Translation: CASSLGVLAGVYGEQFF. Based on the CDR3 plus reference TRBV5-1 and TRBJ2-1, the full variable domain is KAGVTQTPRYLIKTRGQQVTLSCSPISGHRSVSWYQQTPGQGLQFLFEYFSETQRNKGNFPGRFSGRQFSNSRSEMNVSTLELGDSALYLCASSLGVLAGVYGEQFFGPGTRLTVL.

The rearrangement joins TRBV4-3 to TRBJ2-1, with 14 bases matching TRBD2. Per the germline V gene, CDR1 is LGHNA and CDR2 is YSLEER. This CDR3 is built from 19 residues. V lost 3 bases, J lost 3 bases, and 10 bases stayed unmatched. CDR3 amino acids: CASSQETSGRGFIYNEQFF. The CDR3 DNA sequence: TGCGCCAGCAGCCAGGAGACTAGCGGGAGGGGATTTATCTACAATGAGCAGTTCTTC.

This sequence joins TRBV28 and TRBJ2-7; TRBD1 might be the D (5 bases). The V end was cut by 6 bases, the J end by 0 bases, with 12 bases between. The CDR3 has 14 amino acids. Germline V lookup: CDR1 MDHEN, CDR2 SYDVKM. The CDR3 loop reads CASREDSFSYEQYF. The CDR3 coding sequence is TGTGCCAGCAGGGAAGACAGCTTCTCCTACGAGCAGTACTTC.

This clonotype was seen only a few times. The chain has TRBV6-6 and TRBJ1-5; the D is unclear. With 5 bases removed from V and 0 bases from J, the gap between germline ends came to 8 bases. The CDR3 has 14 residues. Per the germline V gene, CDR1 is MNHNY and CDR2 is SVGAGI (reference sequence). The CDR3 protein is CASSPANSNQPQHF. The CDR3 nucleotides are TGTGCCAGCAGTCCGGCAAATAGCAATCAGCCCCAGCATTTT.

This chain joins TRBV12-3 or TRBV12-4 and TRBJ2-7; D not certain. V lost 6 bases and J 0 bases, leaving 12 bases between the germline ends. This CDR3 region has 14 residues. CDR3 nucleotides: TGTGCCAGCAGGTTGTTGGGATCCTCCTACGAGCAGTACTTC. Protein product: CASRLLGSSYEQYF.

This clonotype has just a few counts. The CDR3 reads CASSRSGYGYTF. The CDR3, as DNA: TGTGCCAGCAGCCGTTCAGGTTATGGCTACACCTTC. The rearrangement joins TRBV7-9 to TRBJ1-2; D not certain. Trimming took 5 bases from V and 5 from J, leaving 9 bases between them. Per germline, CDR1 SEHNR and CDR2 FQNEAQ (reference sequence). CDR3 size: 12 residues.

The chain employs TRBV18 and TRBJ1-5; no reliable D call. Germline CDR1 reads KGHSH; CDR2 reads LQKENI. CDR3 length equals 15 residues. V was pared by 1 base and J by 3 bases, with 10 bases between. This CDR3 reads CASSPQELYNQPQHF. The CDR3 coding sequence is TGTGCCAGCTCACCACAGGAGCTATACAATCAGCCCCAGCATTTT.

A few counts support this clonotype. CDR3 protein: CSANPYREGPRHGTDTQYF. The CDR3 DNA reads as TGCAGTGCCAACCCTTACCGGGAGGGCCCGCGGCACGGCACAGATACGCAGTATTTT. The V and J genes are TRBV20-1 and TRBJ2-3; 8 bases are a match to TRBD2. The CDR3 covers 19 residues. J lost 1 base, V lost 6 bases, and 21 bases had no gene match. The germline V gene has CDR1 DFQATT and CDR2 SNEGSKA (reference sequence).